One T cell receptor beta chain is described in this entry. This receptor's antigen is unknown. No much larger clonotype is one base removed from it; base qualities were not supplied. Libraries were built with RT-PCR. Sequencing took place on a NextSeq 550. The raw public reads went through TCRdb reprocessing: fastp at Q25, MiXCR clone calling, in-frame beta chains kept. Every entry covers one CDR3 protein and lists the most common genes and DNA from its rows. The sample table records roughly 200,000 distinct CDR3 sequences; roughly 38% of these occur just once. 11% of the sample is held by the ten biggest clonotypes. The data are from a study of patients and donors after allogeneic stem cell transplantation (TCRdb year 2020). CDR1 and CDR2 are drawn from the germline V gene (reference sequence): MNHEY, SMNVEV. Clipping removes 6 bases from V and 5 bases from J, with 5 as the unmatched junction base count. Measured from the cysteine to the phenylalanine, the CDR3 is 13 residues long. Only the CDR3 DNA stays, 39 bases, in frame from base 1.

The chain is assembled from TRBV27 and TRBJ1-2; 8 of the junction bases match TRBD1. This TCR derives from a human donor who was either an allogeneic HSCT recipient or a stem cell or donor lymphocyte infusion donor (not recorded which). It is not recorded whose cells these are; they may come from a transplant donor. The sequenced sample was blood, either unsorted or a sorted T cell fraction (not recorded which). The nucleotide sequence reads TGTGCCAGCAGGGGACAGGAGTTTTATGGCTACACCTTC. This sequence encodes CASRGQEFYGYTF.